This T cell receptor (beta chain) was profiled in a study of blood T cell repertoires in COVID-19. In the study overall: Specimens from acute and convalescent COVID-19 originated in the United States, Italy and Spain.

Per germline, CDR1 SGHDN and CDR2 FVKESK. V shed 5 bases and J 7 bases; nucleotides not matched to a gene: 9. The CDR3 loop spans 15 amino acids. The assay was immunoSEQ multiplex PCR, and TCRdb's table has in-frame clones only and misses some. The sample lists 250,000 to 300,000 clones, roughly 90% seen once, with around 1.9% in the top ten. This clone was seen only once. The chain links TRBV14 to TRBJ2-7, with 12 bases fitting TRBD2. The sample consisted of PBMCs or T cells enriched from blood (not recorded which). This receptor was obtained from a woman aged 55-69 years who had recovered from COVID-19. The CDR3 bases are TGTGCCAGCAGCTCCCGACTAGCGGGAGTTTATGAGCAGTACTTC. Protein: CASSSRLAGVYEQYF.